The clone carrying this T cell receptor beta chain has a handful of counts. The antigen remains undetermined. This entry belongs to a study of T-cell memory formation after mild COVID-19. The overall study: Most TCR clusters belonged to a single donor.

TCRdb reprocessed the 5' RACE reads with MiXCR, giving one entry per CDR3 protein. The data show hundreds of thousands of distinct CDR3 sequences, about 20% seen once. CDR1 SGDLS and CDR2 YYNGEE come from the germline V gene. The length of the CDR3 is 13 residues. V dropped 1 base and J dropped 8 bases, with 10 bases sitting between them. General study findings and limits: Contracting CD8+ clones were enriched in EMRA, CD4+ mainly in CM and EM. Memory from before infection featured some responding clones, which suggests cross-reactive memory joined.

Sequencing input: PBMCs or a T cell subset sorted from them (not recorded which). This TCR was sampled from a man younger than 35 who had mild COVID-19 (a few samples of this study predate the infection). Cell type and time point are not known. V is TRBV9 and J is TRBJ2-4; possibly TRBD1 for D (5 bases). The CDR3, as DNA: TGTGCCAGCAGCGTATGGGGCAGCGACATTCAGTACTTC. Protein sequence: CASSVWGSDIQYF.